This entry lists 8 T cell receptor beta chains sequenced from one sample in a study of T cells in women clearing cervical HPV infection. Clones were read by immunoSEQ multiplex PCR, and TCRdb kept only the in-frame ones, dropping some. The sample totals 20,000 to 25,000 clones. The sequencing input was blood buffy coat. All receptors derive from a woman between 18 and 75 years old with a cervical HPV16 infection that either progressed to CIN3+ or cleared (not recorded which).

About this clone: The read gets to within 3 residues of the CDR3 end, and the germline J gene fills in the rest. This chain connects TRBV2 to TRBJ1-2; tentative D call: TRBD1 (6 bases). The CDR3 totals 13 residues. Germline assignment: CDR1 SNHLY and CDR2 FYNNEI. CDR3 sequence reads: CANNRGGLRGYTF. The part of the CDR3 DNA that was read is TGTGCCAACAACCGCGGGGGGCTTCGGGGC.

With regard to this clone: With the read ending 3 residues before the CDR3 end, the germline J gene is used to fill in that end. This chain uses TRBV6-2 or TRBV6-3 with TRBJ2-1, with D possibly TRBD1 on 5 matching bases. Trimming took 4 bases from V and 1 from J, leaving 11 bases between them. The germline gives CDR1 MNHEY, CDR2 SVGEGT. The CDR3 covers 15 residues. The CDR3 loop reads CASSSQGLSYNEQFF. CDR3 DNA (partial): TGTGCCAGCAGTTCGCAGGGCTTATCCTACAATGAG.

In the case of this clone: One junction end does not reproduce the germline sequence, and a read error may be involved. The read terminates 3 residues before the CDR3 end, so the remaining end is supplied by the germline J gene. V and J are TRBV28 and TRBJ1-4; D might be TRBD1 (6 bases). Germline V gene lookup returns CDR1 MDHEN and CDR2 SYDVKM. CDR3 length: 14 residues. CDR3 DNA, as far as it was read: TGTGCCAGCAGTTTTACAGGGAGGGATGACAAA. It specifies CASSFTGRDDK. In full, the CDR3 is CASSFTGRDDKLFF.

With regard to this clone: The read stops 3 residues short of the end of the CDR3; the missing end is completed from the germline J gene. The J gene is TRBJ1-4, the V gene TRBV5-1, with D possibly being TRBD1 (5 bases). This CDR3 is 14 amino acids long. Trimming removed 3 bases at V and 8 bases at J, with 14 bases between. The germline V gene has CDR1 SGHRS and CDR2 YFSETQ. The covered CDR3 bases are TGCGCCAGCAGCTCCTCAGGGCTTGGGGAAAAA. Translating it yields CASSSSGLGEK. The entire CDR3 protein is CASSSSGLGEKLFF.

On this clone itself: The read is 3 residues too short to cover the CDR3 end, so that end is filled in from the germline J gene. The V call is TRBV12-3 or TRBV12-4, the J call TRBJ2-2, with D uncertain. The CDR3 totals 17 residues. The germline V and J ends were trimmed by 2 bases and 4 bases, with 17 bases remaining between them. The sequenced part of the CDR3 DNA is TGTGCCAGCAGTTTAAGTGGGTCCTTTTTAGCCACCGGGGAG. Protein product: CASSLSGSFLATGE. The whole CDR3 sequence is CASSLSGSFLATGELFF.

In the case of this clone: The CDR3 end lies 3 residues beyond the end of the read and is filled in from the germline J gene. The gene calls are TRBV20-1 and TRBJ2-3; D might be TRBD2 (6 bases). Germline V gene data show CDR1 as DFQATT and CDR2 as SNEGSKA (reference sequence). The CDR3 has 13 amino acids. Trimming removed 7 bases at V and 1 base at J, with 12 bases between. The covered CDR3 bases are TGCAGTGAAAAAGTAGCGGGCACAGATACG. This encodes CSEKVAGTDT. The whole CDR3 region reads CSEKVAGTDTQYF.

On this clone: The sequence runs out 3 residues before the end of the CDR3; the remainder is reconstructed from the germline J gene. The chain recombines TRBV27 with TRBJ2-5, with D possibly matching TRBD1 (6 bases). Trimming took off 6 bases at V and 5 bases at J, with 13 bases between the two ends. Germline loops: CDR1 MNHEY, CDR2 SMNVEV (reference sequence). The CDR3 spans 13 residues. The CDR3 bases that were read are TGTGCCAGCAGCGTACAGGGTTCGGAGACC. Translated, it gives CASSVQGSET. From start to end, the CDR3 is CASSVQGSETQYF.

Points on this clone: The read stops 3 residues short of the end of the CDR3; the missing end is completed from the germline J gene. V usage is TRBV5-1 and J usage is TRBJ2-1, with 7 bases aligning to TRBD1. The CDR3 is 15 amino acids. Germline CDR1 SGHRS, CDR2 YFSETQ. V shed 2 bases and J 0 bases; nucleotides not matched to a gene: 2. The DNA read from the CDR3 is TGCGCCAGCAGCTTCGGACAGGACTCCTACAATGAG. Translating it yields CASSFGQDSYNE. The CDR3 reads in full as CASSFGQDSYNEQFF.